Listed below are T cell receptor beta chains from one sample, sequenced in a study of blood T cell repertoires in COVID-19. Repertoires were generated with immunoSEQ multiplex PCR, while TCRdb's copy carries only in-frame clones and drops some. The sample shows roughly 300,000 clones, 75% to 95% of them seen only once. Sequencing was performed on peripheral blood. These receptors came from a woman between 25 and 40 years old with COVID-19, enrolled during active disease. Each CDR3 is given with its conserved first and last residue. A D gene is named only where the DNA matches it firmly.

D: TRBD1; V: TRBV24-1; J: TRBJ1-2; length: 16; DNA: TGTGCCACCAGTGACCTACCCAGCGGACAGGGCGAAGGCTACACCTTC; CDR3: CATSDLPSGQGEGYTF
D: TRBD1; V: TRBV2; J: TRBJ1-2; length: 14; DNA: TGTGCCAGCAGTGAAGCAGCAGGGGGCTGGGGCTACACCTTC; CDR3: CASSEAAGGWGYTF
D: .; V: TRBV23-1; J: TRBJ1-5; length: 19; DNA: TGCGCCAGCAGTCCTCCTCTAAAGGGGAGGTTGAGGGGCAATCAGCCCCAGCATTTT; CDR3: CASSPPLKGRLRGNQPQHF
D: .; V: TRBV29-1; J: TRBJ1-1; length: 12; DNA: TGCAGCGCTAATATGGACAGAGGTAAAGCTTTCTTT; CDR3: CSANMDRGKAFF
D: .; V: TRBV29-1; J: TRBJ2-2; length: 14; DNA: TGCAGCGTTGGGCCTAGGATGGATACCGGGGAGCTGTTTTTT; CDR3: CSVGPRMDTGELFF
D: TRBD1; V: TRBV2; J: TRBJ2-2; length: 16; DNA: TGTGCCAGCAGGTTTTACGGGACAGGGCACACCGGGGAGCTGTTTTTT; CDR3: CASRFYGTGHTGELFF
D: .; V: TRBV19; J: TRBJ2-7; length: 13; DNA: TGTGCCAGTAGTTCGACGGGAACCTACGAGCAGTACTTC; CDR3: CASSSTGTYEQYF
D: TRBD2; V: TRBV20-1; J: TRBJ2-7; length: 14; DNA: TGCAGTGCTAGTCTAGCGGGACCCGCCTACGAGCAGTACTTC; CDR3: CSASLAGPAYEQYF
D: .; V: TRBV7-6; J: TRBJ2-2; length: 15; DNA: TGTGCCAGCAGCCAGCCCCTAGCCAACACCGGGGAGCTGTTTTTT; CDR3: CASSQPLANTGELFF
D: TRBD1; V: TRBV12-5; J: TRBJ2-7; length: 19; DNA: TGTGCTAGTGGTTTGGTACGTGGGGGACAGGTCCTTCTGGTCTACGAGCAGTACTTC; CDR3: CASGLVRGGQVLLVYEQYF
D: .; V: TRBV10-3; J: TRBJ1-5; length: 14; DNA: TGTGCCATCAGTGAAGGGACAAGCAATCAGCCCCAGCATTTT; CDR3: CAISEGTSNQPQHF
D: .; V: TRBV6-5; J: TRBJ2-3; length: 15; DNA: TGTGCCAGCAGCGATGTGATGGGGGGTGCAGATACGCAGTATTTT; CDR3: CASSDVMGGADTQYF
D: .; V: TRBV10-3; J: TRBJ1-2; length: 17; DNA: TGTGCCATCAGTGAGTCTCAGCTTGGAGGGGATAACTATGGCTACACCTTC; CDR3: CAISESQLGGDNYGYTF
D: .; V: TRBV30; J: TRBJ1-1; length: 11; DNA: TGTGCCTGGGCGGGGAACACTGAAGCTTTCTTT; CDR3: CAWAGNTEAFF
D: .; V: TRBV29-1; J: TRBJ2-2; length: 14; DNA: TGCAGCGTGACGGCGGATTTAAGGCCCGGGGAGCTGTTTTTT; CDR3: CSVTADLRPGELFF